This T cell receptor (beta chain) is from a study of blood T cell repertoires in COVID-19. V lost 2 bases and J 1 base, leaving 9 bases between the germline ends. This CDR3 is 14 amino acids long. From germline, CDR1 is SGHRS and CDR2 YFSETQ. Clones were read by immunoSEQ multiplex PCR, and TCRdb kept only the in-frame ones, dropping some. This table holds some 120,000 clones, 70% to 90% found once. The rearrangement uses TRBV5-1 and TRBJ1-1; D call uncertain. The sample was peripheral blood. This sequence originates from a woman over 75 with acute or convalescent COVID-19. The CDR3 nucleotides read TGCGCCAGCAGCTTTGAGGGATCGAACACTGAAGCTTTCTTT. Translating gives CASSFEGSNTEAFF.